The 11 T cell receptor beta chains listed next were all sequenced from one sample in a study of blood T cell repertoires in COVID-19. Data came from immunoSEQ multiplex PCR; TCRdb stores just in-frame clones and leaves some out. The sample shows about 400,000 clones, around nine tenths of them seen only once. The sequenced material came from peripheral blood. Receptors originate from a woman in her twenties or thirties with acute or convalescent COVID-19.

This chain joins TRBV11-2 and TRBJ1-1, with D perhaps TRBD1 (6 bases). This CDR3 spans 16 amino acids. The germline V and J ends were trimmed by 3 bases and 2 bases, with 16 bases remaining between them. Germline lookup yields CDR1 SGHAT and CDR2 FQNNGV. CDR3 DNA: TGTGCCAGCAGCTTCCGAAAAGGACAGAGAAACACTGAAGCTTTCTTT. Protein: CASSFRKGQRNTEAFF.

The chain couples TRBV2 to TRBJ2-5; TRBD1 matches at 7 bases. Germline CDR1 reads SNHLY; CDR2 reads FYNNEI. This CDR3 region has 15 residues. V dropped 4 bases and J dropped 2; count of bases not matched to a gene: 7. This chain's CDR3 is CASSGGQGVQETQYF. DNA of the CDR3: TGTGCCAGCAGTGGGGGGCAGGGGGTTCAAGAGACCCAGTACTTC.

The chain recombines TRBV30 with TRBJ1-2, with D unclear. This CDR3 is 15 amino acids long. The V gene lost 5 bases and the J gene lost 4 bases, with 20 bases spanning the gap. CDR1 is GTSNPN, CDR2 SVGIG, per germline (reference sequence). For the CDR3, the DNA is TGTGCCTGGTCAAGAGCGGGTAGAGCTAGCTATGGCTACACCTTC. Translating it yields CAWSRAGRASYGYTF.

The chain has TRBV15 and TRBJ2-2, with a weak D call TRBD1 (6 bases). Germline values: CDR1 LNHNV, CDR2 YYDKDF (reference sequence). The CDR3 consists of 15 residues. Deletions cut 5 bases from V and 2 bases from J, with 12 bases between. CDR3 coding DNA: TGTGCCACCAGCGGGACATACGATAACACCGGGGAGCTGTTTTTT. This gives the protein CATSGTYDNTGELFF.

This chain uses TRBV18 with TRBJ1-1; no reliable D call. This CDR3 has 19 amino acids. Germline loops: CDR1 KGHSH, CDR2 LQKENI. With 1 base removed from V and 1 base from J, the gap between germline ends came to 22 bases. The CDR3 sequence: CASSPRSGGRTMTNTEAFF. For the CDR3, the DNA is TGTGCCAGCTCACCACGGTCAGGCGGACGGACTATGACGAACACTGAAGCTTTCTTT.

This chain connects TRBV6-1 to TRBJ1-3, with D unresolved. V was trimmed by 3 bases and J by 0 bases, leaving 15 bases between them. Germline lookup yields CDR1 MNHNS and CDR2 SASEGT. CDR3 length: 17 residues. The CDR3 DNA reads TGTGCCAGCAGTGAGGGAAACGGGGTTTTCTCTGGAAACACCATATATTTT. This codes for CASSEGNGVFSGNTIYF.

This chain connects TRBV11-2 to TRBJ2-5; no clear D gene. Germline V gene data show CDR1 as SGHAT and CDR2 as FQNNGV. V was trimmed by 5 bases and J by 5 bases, leaving 18 bases between them. The CDR3 spans 15 residues. The CDR3: CASSLAIGGVETQYF. CDR3 nucleotides: TGTGCCAGCAGCCTTGCGATCGGCGGCGTGGAGACCCAGTACTTC.

The J gene is TRBJ1-5, the V gene TRBV10-2; D is perhaps TRBD1 (5 bases). The V gene lost 8 bases and the J gene lost 3 bases, with 29 bases spanning the gap. The length of the CDR3 is 19 residues. Germline V CDR1 and CDR2: WSHSY, SAAADI. The CDR3 spells CASSLGIRWDSGINQPQHF. The CDR3 region has the DNA TGCGCCAGCTCCCTTGGCATTAGATGGGATTCAGGGATCAATCAGCCCCAGCATTTT.

DNA of the CDR3: TGTGCCAGCGGATCGGGTTATGCCAGACAGGACAATAATGAAAAACTGTTTTTT. Its protein is CASGSGYARQDNNEKLFF. The chain employs TRBV5-5 and TRBJ1-4; possibly TRBD1 for D (6 bases). In germline, CDR1 is SGHKS, CDR2 YYEKEE (reference sequence). The CDR3 runs to 18 residues. The V gene lost 7 bases and the J gene lost 4 bases, with 26 bases spanning the gap.

The chain combines TRBV10-3 with TRBJ1-2; possible D gene TRBD1, 6 bases. The CDR3 is 15 amino acids. Per the germline V gene, CDR1 is ENHRY and CDR2 is SYGVKD. The ends were cut back, 4 bases at V and 6 bases at J, with 18 bases in the middle. The CDR3 protein is CAISGVNSGVDGYTF. In nucleotides, the CDR3 is TGTGCCATCAGTGGGGTTAATTCAGGGGTTGATGGCTACACCTTC.

The V and J genes are TRBV5-1 and TRBJ1-6; possibly TRBD1 for D (5 bases). The CDR3 loop spans 16 amino acids. Germline V CDR1 and CDR2: SGHRS, YFSETQ. With 4 bases removed from V and 1 base from J, the gap between germline ends came to 12 bases. CDR3 DNA sequence: TGCGCCAGCAGCCCCACCCAGGGTTCCTATAATTCACCCCTCCACTTT. It encodes CASSPTQGSYNSPLHF.